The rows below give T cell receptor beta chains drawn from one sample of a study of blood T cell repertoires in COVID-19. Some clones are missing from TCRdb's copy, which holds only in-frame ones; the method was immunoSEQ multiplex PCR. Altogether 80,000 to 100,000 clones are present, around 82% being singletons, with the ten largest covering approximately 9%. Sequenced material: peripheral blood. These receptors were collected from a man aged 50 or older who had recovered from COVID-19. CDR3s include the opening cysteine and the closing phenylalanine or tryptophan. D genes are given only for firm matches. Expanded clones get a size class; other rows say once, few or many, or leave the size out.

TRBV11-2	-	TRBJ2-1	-	CATIGGGPLYNEQFF	TGTGCCACCATAGGGGGAGGGCCACTTTACAATGAGCAGTTCTTC
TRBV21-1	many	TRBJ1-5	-	CASSLDRVYQPQHF	TGTGCCAGCAGCCTGGACAGGGTCTATCAGCCCCAGCATTTT
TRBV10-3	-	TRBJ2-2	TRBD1	CAISELGQHTGELFF	TGTGCCATCAGTGAGTTGGGACAGCACACCGGGGAGCTGTTTTTT
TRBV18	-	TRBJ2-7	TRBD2	CASSAAGEHQYF	TGTGCCAGCTCGGCCGCGGGAGAACATCAGTACTTC
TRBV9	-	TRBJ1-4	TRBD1	CASRRGTGNEKLFF	TGTGCCAGCAGACGAGGGACAGGAAATGAAAAACTGTTTTTT
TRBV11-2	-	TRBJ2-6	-	CASSLGAGLGANVLTF	TGTGCCAGCAGCTTAGGCGCAGGGTTGGGGGCCAACGTCCTGACTTTC
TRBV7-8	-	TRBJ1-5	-	CASSSFGRVGQPQHF	TGTGCCAGCAGCTCCTTTGGCAGGGTGGGTCAGCCCCAGCATTTT
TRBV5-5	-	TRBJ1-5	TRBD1	CASSLWTGSNQPQHF	TGTGCCAGCAGCTTGTGGACAGGCTCCAATCAGCCCCAGCATTTT
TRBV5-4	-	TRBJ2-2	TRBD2	CASTRMGLAGGTGELFF	TGTGCCAGCACGCGGATGGGACTAGCGGGGGGCACCGGGGAGCTGTTTTTT
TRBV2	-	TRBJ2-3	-	CASMRTIVTDTQYF	TGTGCCAGTATGCGGACTATAGTCACAGATACGCAGTATTTT
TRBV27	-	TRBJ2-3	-	CASSLTGIAPNTQYF	TGTGCCAGCAGTCTGACCGGGATAGCCCCCAATACGCAGTATTTT
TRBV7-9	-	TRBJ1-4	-	CASSYGSVNGEKLFF	TGTGCCAGCAGCTACGGGTCGGTTAACGGGGAAAAACTGTTTTTT
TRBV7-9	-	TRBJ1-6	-	CASSLGPRDSPLHF	TGTGCCAGCAGCTTGGGGCCACGGGATTCACCCCTCCACTTT
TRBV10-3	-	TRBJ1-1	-	CAIRTGVENTEAFF	TGTGCCATCAGGACAGGTGTGGAGAACACTGAAGCTTTCTTT
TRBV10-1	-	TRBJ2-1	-	CASSRGGGNEQFF	TGCGCCAGCAGTCGCGGAGGAGGGAATGAGCAGTTCTTC
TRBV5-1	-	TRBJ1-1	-	CASSFGTGQATEAFF	TGCGCCAGCAGCTTTGGTACAGGGCAAGCTACTGAAGCTTTCTTT
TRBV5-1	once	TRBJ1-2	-	CASSWTTDGGYTF	TGCGCCAGCAGCTGGACAACAGACGGGGGCTACACCTTC
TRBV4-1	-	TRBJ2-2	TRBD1	CASSQDLGQGGNTGELFF	TGCGCCAGCAGCCAAGATCTAGGACAGGGAGGGAACACCGGGGAGCTGTTTTTT
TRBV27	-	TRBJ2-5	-	CASSFLGTETQYF	TGTGCCAGCAGTTTCCTCGGTACGGAGACCCAGTACTTC
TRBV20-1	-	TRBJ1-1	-	CSASSGNTEAFF	TGCAGTGCTAGTTCAGGGAACACTGAAGCTTTCTTT
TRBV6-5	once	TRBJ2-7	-	CASGGRETKPYEQYF	TGTGCCAGTGGGGGGAGAGAGACCAAGCCCTACGAGCAGTACTTC
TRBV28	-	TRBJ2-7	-	CASSASYSYEQYF	TGTGCCAGCAGTGCGTCTTACTCCTACGAGCAGTACTTC
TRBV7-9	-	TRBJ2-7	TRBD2	CASGLAGSYEQYF	TGTGCCAGCGGGCTAGCGGGATCCTACGAGCAGTACTTC
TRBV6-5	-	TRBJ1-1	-	CASQIIVGGFSEAFF	TGTGCCAGCCAGATTATCGTGGGGGGATTCTCTGAAGCTTTCTTT
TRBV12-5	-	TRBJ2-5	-	CASGRDIQETQYF	TGTGCTAGTGGTCGGGACATCCAAGAGACCCAGTACTTC
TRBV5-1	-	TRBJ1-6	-	CASSRGQNSPLHF	TGCGCCAGCAGCCGCGGACAAAATTCACCCCTCCACTTT
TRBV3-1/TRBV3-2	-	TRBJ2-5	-	CASSQYERALGTQYF	TGTGCCAGCAGCCAATACGAGAGGGCCTTAGGGACCCAGTACTTC
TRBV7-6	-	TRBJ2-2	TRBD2	CASSLRTSELNTGELFF	TGTGCCAGCAGCCTCCGGACTAGCGAACTGAACACCGGGGAGCTGTTTTTT
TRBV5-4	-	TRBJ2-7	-	CASSLMGGYEQYF	TGTGCCAGCAGCTTGATGGGGGGATACGAGCAGTACTTC
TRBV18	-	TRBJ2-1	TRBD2	CASSPRTRGEQFF	TGTGCCAGCTCACCCCGGACTAGAGGAGAGCAGTTCTTC
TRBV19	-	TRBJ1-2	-	CASSQQDTYGYGYTF	TGTGCCAGTAGTCAACAGGACACCTATGGCTATGGCTACACCTTC
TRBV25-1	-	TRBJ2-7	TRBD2	CASGPGTSGYEQYF	TGTGCCAGCGGACCCGGGACTAGCGGATACGAGCAGTACTTC
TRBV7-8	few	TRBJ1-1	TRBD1	CASSLDRGTEAFF	TGTGCCAGCAGCCTAGACAGGGGGACTGAAGCTTTCTTT
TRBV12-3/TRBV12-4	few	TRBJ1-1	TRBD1	CASSFRGQGKTFF	TGTGCCAGCAGTTTCAGGGGGCAGGGAAAGACTTTCTTT
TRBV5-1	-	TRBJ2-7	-	CASSMISSYEQYF	TGCGCCAGCAGCATGATTAGCTCCTACGAGCAGTACTTC
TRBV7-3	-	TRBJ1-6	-	CASSPGQNSPLHF	TGTGCCAGCAGCCCGGGACAAAATTCACCCCTCCACTTT
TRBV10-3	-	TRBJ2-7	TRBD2	CAIRNSGGTTNYEQYF	TGTGCCATCAGAAACAGCGGGGGGACAACAAACTACGAGCAGTACTTC
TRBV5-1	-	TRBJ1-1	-	CASSYGGLPEAFF	TGCGCCAGCAGCTACGGTGGTCTTCCTGAAGCTTTCTTT
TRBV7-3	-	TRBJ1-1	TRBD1	CASSLDRAAEAFF	TGTGCCAGCAGCTTAGACAGGGCCGCTGAAGCTTTCTTT
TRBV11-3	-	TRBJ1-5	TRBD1	CASSLVRDREFHQPQHF	TGTGCCAGCAGCTTAGTCCGGGACAGGGAATTCCATCAGCCCCAGCATTTT
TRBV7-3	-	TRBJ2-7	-	CASSRDTNSYEQYF	TGTGCCAGCAGCCGGGACACGAACTCCTACGAGCAGTACTTC
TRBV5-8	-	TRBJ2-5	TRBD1	CASGSRQGGETQYF	TGTGCCAGCGGTTCAAGACAGGGCGGGGAGACCCAGTACTTC
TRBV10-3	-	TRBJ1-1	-	CAIKDRKDTEAFF	TGTGCCATCAAAGACAGGAAGGACACTGAAGCTTTCTTT
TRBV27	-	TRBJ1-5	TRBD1	CASSLGQGRNQPQHF	TGTGCCAGCAGTTTGGGACAGGGACGAAATCAGCCCCAGCATTTT
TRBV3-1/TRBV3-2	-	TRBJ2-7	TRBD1	CASSLLETGNNEQYF	TGTGCCAGCAGCCTACTCGAGACAGGGAACAACGAGCAGTACTTC
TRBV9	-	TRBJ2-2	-	CASSVRHQNTGELFF	TGTGCCAGCAGCGTCAGGCACCAGAACACCGGGGAGCTGTTTTTT
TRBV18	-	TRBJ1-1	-	CASSRGQNTEAFF	TGTGCCAGCTCACGGGGACAGAACACTGAAGCTTTCTTT
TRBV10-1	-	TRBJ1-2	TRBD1	CASSESGTEVYGYTF	TGCGCCAGCAGTGAGTCGGGGACAGAAGTTTATGGCTACACCTTC
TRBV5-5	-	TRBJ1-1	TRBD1	CASSSTGVTEAFF	TGTGCCAGCAGCTCCACAGGGGTGACTGAAGCTTTCTTT
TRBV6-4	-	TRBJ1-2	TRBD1	CASSAGTAYTF	TGTGCCAGCAGCGCCGGGACAGCCTACACCTTC
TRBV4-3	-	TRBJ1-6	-	CASSPGNQDNSPLHF	TGCGCCAGCAGCCCAGGGAACCAAGATAATTCACCCCTCCACTTT
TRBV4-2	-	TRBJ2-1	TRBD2	CASSQEASGTPYNEQFF	TGTGCCAGCAGCCAAGAGGCTAGCGGGACTCCCTACAATGAGCAGTTCTTC
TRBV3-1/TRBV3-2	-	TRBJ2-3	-	CASSDSANTQYF	TGTGCCAGCAGTGACAGCGCGAATACGCAGTATTTT
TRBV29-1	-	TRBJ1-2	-	CSVSGKGYGYTF	TGCAGCGTTTCAGGAAAAGGCTATGGCTACACCTTC
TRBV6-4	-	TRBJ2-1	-	CASSVAGDSYNEQFF	TGTGCCAGCAGTGTGGCCGGGGACTCCTACAATGAGCAGTTCTTC